Each of the 21 T cell receptor beta chains below was sequenced from the same sample in a study of blood T cell repertoires in COVID-19. Assay: immunoSEQ multiplex PCR; the TCRdb copy retains only in-frame clones and omits some. This sample yields hundreds of thousands of clones, of which about 87% are seen a single time; about 1.6% belongs to the top ten. Sequenced: PBMCs or T cells enriched from blood (not recorded which). Receptors originate from a woman aged 50 to 60 who had recovered from COVID-19.

The rearrangement uses TRBV10-3 and TRBJ2-1; unclear D gene. The CDR3 runs 13 residues. With 3 bases removed from V and 7 bases from J, the gap between germline ends came to 10 bases. CDR1 and CDR2 (germline): ENHRY, SYGVKD. CDR3 in DNA: TGTGCCATCAGTGACTTGCGTACGAATGAGCAGTTCTTC. Its protein product is CAISDLRTNEQFF.

The chain has TRBV7-8 and TRBJ1-6; D remains ambiguous. Germline V gene sequence: CDR1 SGHVS, CDR2 FQNEAQ. The CDR3 loop spans 16 amino acids. V dropped 1 base and J dropped 9 bases, with 16 bases sitting between them. CDR3 residues: CASSLDNGGAGSPLHF. The CDR3 bases are TGTGCCAGCAGCTTAGATAATGGTGGAGCCGGTTCACCCCTCCACTTT.

The rearrangement links TRBV24-1 to TRBJ2-2; 7 bases align to TRBD1. The CDR3 loop spans 15 amino acids. V gave up 4 bases and J gave up 8 bases; unmatched junction bases: 9. CDR1 KGHDR and CDR2 SFDVKD come from the germline V gene. This chain's CDR3 is CATSDSGQLSGELFF. The CDR3 region has the DNA TGTGCCACCAGTGACTCGGGACAGCTCTCTGGGGAGCTGTTTTTT.

The chain has TRBV3-1 (or the pseudogene TRBV3-2) and TRBJ1-1; the D is unclear. Trimming stripped 1 base from V and 2 bases from J, with 8 bases between. The CDR3 covers 14 residues. Germline assignment: CDR1 LGHDT and CDR2 YNNKEL (reference sequence). DNA for the CDR3: TGTGCCAGCAGCCAAGTGGGCTTCAACACTGAAGCTTTCTTT. It is translated as CASSQVGFNTEAFF.

V and J are TRBV30 and TRBJ1-2; 9 nucleotides line up with TRBD1. Germline CDR1 reads GTSNPN; CDR2 reads SVGIG (reference sequence). The trim removed 2 bases at V and 7 bases at J, leaving 8 bases unmatched. This CDR3 comprises 14 residues. CDR3 amino acids: CAWSPGQGVLGYTF. DNA for the CDR3: TGTGCCTGGAGTCCGGGACAGGGTGTTCTTGGCTACACCTTC. The full variable domain, completed using reference TRBV30 and TRBJ1-2, is SQTIHQWPATLVQPVGSPLSLECTVEGTSNPNLYWYRQAAGRGLQLLFYSVGIGQISSEVPQNLSASRPQDRQFILSSKKLLLSDSGFYLCAWSPGQGVLGYTFGSGTRLTVV.

CDR3 sequence reads: CASSRRGSYEQYF. CDR3 bases: TGTGCCAGCAGCCGAAGGGGGTCCTACGAGCAGTACTTC. This chain links TRBV7-6 with TRBJ2-7; D perhaps matches TRBD1 (6 bases). Germline V CDR1 and CDR2: SGHVS, FNYEAQ. V was cut by 5 bases and J by 1 base, with 9 bases left in between. The CDR3 runs to 13 residues.

The chain has TRBV11-2 and TRBJ2-7; TRBD1 might be the D (6 bases). The V end was cut by 5 bases, the J end by 3 bases, with 17 bases between. This CDR3 region has 15 residues. CDR1 is SGHAT, CDR2 FQNNGV, per germline. CDR3 in amino acids: CASSHLRDKRYEQYF. DNA for the CDR3: TGTGCCAGCAGCCATCTCCGGGACAAACGCTACGAGCAGTACTTC.

This clone has just a few counts. V is TRBV5-4 and J is TRBJ2-7; TRBD1 agrees at 9 bases. CDR3 size: 15 residues. Germline loops: CDR1 SGHNT, CDR2 YYREEE (reference sequence). V was clipped by 0 bases and J by 5 bases; unmatched bases: 6. For the CDR3, the DNA is TGTGCCAGCAGCTTGGAGACAGGGGGGGATGACGAGCAGTACTTC. Its protein is CASSLETGGDDEQYF.

The genes are TRBV4-2 and TRBJ1-6; 7 bases are shared with TRBD1. Germline V CDR1 and CDR2: LGHNA, YNFKEQ. The CDR3 extends over 18 amino acids. V lost 0 bases to trimming and J lost 5 bases; unmatched junction nucleotides: 10. The CDR3 DNA is TGTGCCAGCAGCCAAGATCTCGACAGGGCTCTGAATAATTCACCCCTCCACTTT. Amino acids: CASSQDLDRALNNSPLHF.

The V call is TRBV12-3 or TRBV12-4, the J call TRBJ1-2, with 7 bases matching TRBD1. V lost 6 bases, J lost 7 bases, and 8 bases stayed unmatched. The CDR3 totals 13 residues. The CDR3 bases are TGTGCCAGCAGGACACAGGGGAAGTCTGGCTACACCTTC. It specifies CASRTQGKSGYTF.

This clone was detected only once. The chain carries TRBV7-3 and TRBJ2-1; TRBD2 aligns across 8 bases. The CDR3 length is 19 residues. CDR1 and CDR2 from the germline V gene are SGHTA and FQGTGA. J was trimmed by 3 bases and V by 1 base; bases with no gene match: 14. The CDR3 reads CASSLMAGGPPQDYNEQFF. The CDR3 DNA follows: TGTGCCAGCAGCTTAATGGCGGGAGGACCCCCCCAGGACTACAATGAGCAGTTCTTC. Drawing the rest from reference TRBV7-3 and TRBJ2-1, the complete variable domain is GAGVSQTPSNKVTEKGKYVELRCDPISGHTALYWYRQSLGQGPEFLIYFQGTGAADDSGLPNDRFFAVRPEGSVSTLKIQRTERGDSAVYLCASSLMAGGPPQDYNEQFFGPGTRLTVL.

V and J are TRBV7-9 and TRBJ2-1, with D tentatively TRBD2 (7 bases). The CDR3 sequence is 15 residues long. Per the germline V gene, CDR1 is SEHNR and CDR2 is FQNEAQ (reference sequence). V was cut by 5 bases and J by 8 bases, with 19 bases left in between. The DNA of the CDR3 is TGTGCCAGCAGCAAAATCAGGGGCGGGAGTGATGAGCAGTTCTTC. Translating gives CASSKIRGGSDEQFF.

The V gene is TRBV5-1, the J gene TRBJ2-3, with 11 positions matching TRBD2. This CDR3 comprises 16 residues. The germline gives CDR1 SGHRS, CDR2 YFSETQ. The V segment lost 6 bases and the J segment 4 bases; nucleotides outside the gene matches: 10. CDR3 protein: CASTATSGKTADTQYF. The CDR3 DNA reads TGCGCCAGCACCGCGACTAGCGGGAAGACGGCAGATACGCAGTATTTT. Drawing the rest from reference TRBV5-1 and TRBJ2-3, the complete variable domain is KAGVTQTPRYLIKTRGQQVTLSCSPISGHRSVSWYQQTPGQGLQFLFEYFSETQRNKGNFPGRFSGRQFSNSRSEMNVSTLELGDSALYLCASTATSGKTADTQYFGPGTRLTVL.

This chain links TRBV11-2 with TRBJ2-3, with TRBD2 as a possible D gene (5 bases). Per the germline V gene, CDR1 is SGHAT and CDR2 is FQNNGV. Between the trimmed V and J ends, which lost 5 bases and 4 bases, there was a span of 19 bases. CDR3 length equals 16 residues. CDR3: CASSPDSRGWADTQYF. In DNA, the CDR3 is TGTGCCAGCAGCCCCGACTCTAGAGGGTGGGCAGATACGCAGTATTTT.

The chain uses TRBV2 and TRBJ2-5, with D possibly matching TRBD2 (5 bases). The CDR3 is 12 residues long. Germline assignment: CDR1 SNHLY and CDR2 FYNNEI. The ends were cut back, 7 bases at V and 7 bases at J, with 13 bases in the middle. In DNA form, the CDR3 reads TGTGCCAGCACCCGCGAGGGCCGGACCCAGTACTTC. This codes for CASTREGRTQYF.

The chain is built from TRBV6-1 and TRBJ2-7, with 8 bases fitting TRBD2. V shed 2 bases, J shed 3 bases, and the junction held 6 bases outside the gene matches. CDR1 is MNHNS, CDR2 SASEGT, per germline. This CDR3 has 15 residues. This CDR3 reads CASSEPRAGGYEQYF. As DNA, the CDR3 is TGTGCCAGCAGTGAACCTCGGGCGGGAGGCTACGAGCAGTACTTC.

The chain is built from TRBV11-2 and TRBJ1-2; TRBD1 might be the D (6 bases). V lost 2 bases to trimming and J lost 8 bases, with 18 bases between them. The CDR3 is made up of 15 amino acids. From germline, CDR1 is SGHAT and CDR2 FQNNGV. CDR3 region: CASSLYGRGVSGYTF. The CDR3 region has the DNA TGTGCCAGCAGCTTATATGGCAGGGGTGTCTCCGGCTACACCTTC. Variable domain in full (rest from reference TRBV11-2 and TRBJ1-2): EAGVAQSPRYKIIEKRQSVAFWCNPISGHATLYWYQQILGQGPKLLIQFQNNGVVDDSQLPKDRFSAERLKGVDSTLKIQPAKLEDSAVYLCASSLYGRGVSGYTFGSGTRLTVV.

CDR3 nucleotides: TGTGCCAGCAATCAGGGCGTGGGAGATACGCAGTATTTT. Its translation: CASNQGVGDTQYF. J is TRBJ2-3 and V is TRBV9; D might be TRBD1 (5 bases). The germline CDR1 and CDR2 sequences are SGDLS and YYNGEE. The CDR3 has 13 amino acids. V was pared by 6 bases and J by 5 bases, with 13 bases between.

The J gene is TRBJ1-1, the V gene TRBV27; 8 nucleotides agree with TRBD1. The CDR3 contains 14 residues. Germline V gene lookup returns CDR1 MNHEY and CDR2 SMNVEV (reference sequence). J gave up 5 bases and V 6 bases, and 8 bases lay outside the gene matches. CDR3 coding DNA: TGTGCCAGCAGCCTGTCAGGGGGCTGGACTGAAGCTTTCTTT. Its translation is CASSLSGGWTEAFF.

V is TRBV3-1 (or the pseudogene TRBV3-2) and J is TRBJ2-1, with 11 bases identical to TRBD2. Germline CDR1 reads LGHDT; CDR2 reads YNNKEL (reference sequence). CDR3 length: 14 amino acids. J lost 6 bases, V lost 5 bases, and 3 bases had no gene match. CDR3 protein: CASSRLAGLNEQFF. DNA of the CDR3: TGTGCCAGCAGCAGACTAGCGGGACTCAATGAGCAGTTCTTC.

The chain combines TRBV3-1 (or the pseudogene TRBV3-2) with TRBJ2-3; D may be TRBD2 (5 bases). The germline CDR1 and CDR2 sequences are LGHDT and YNNKEL (reference sequence). Trimming took 0 bases from V and 5 from J, leaving 15 bases between them. CDR3 length: 16 residues. The DNA of the CDR3 is TGTGCCAGCAGCCAAGATCTAGAGGGAGTGGAAGATACGCAGTATTTT. Its protein product is CASSQDLEGVEDTQYF.